This T cell receptor (beta chain) stems from a study of T cells in Graves' hyperthyroidism and ophthalmopathy (dated by TCRdb to between 2019 and 2020). Turning to the overall study: To identify distinguishing TCR V-J signatures, a discovery cohort of about 100 patients was used, comprising some 43 with Graves' ophthalmopathy and some 60 with stable Graves' hyperthyroidism. Prospective prediction of ophthalmopathy was tested in an independent validation cohort consisting of some 20 hyperthyroidism patients and some 17 patients who later progressed to ophthalmopathy. The roughly 99 discovery patients were divided at random into training and test sets in a 7:3 ratio. In addition, the study compared T-cell repertoires in thyroid tissue and in blood from five to seven Graves' hyperthyroidism patients. After sampling, hyperthyroidism patients received methimazole starting at 30 mg daily, and ophthalmopathy patients received high-dose intravenous methylprednisolone. The paper reports TCR Vbeta CDR3 sequencing of 140 or so peripheral blood samples: some 44 ophthalmopathy, 70 to 85 hyperthyroidism and approximately 17 progressor patients. Overall study outcomes, separate from this receptor: Most expanded thyroid clonotypes (frequency above 0.001) were also detected in blood, suggesting blood repertoires may reflect thyroid immune responses. In validation, the model predicted progression to ophthalmopathy with approximately 71% sensitivity and around 72% specificity, a median of roughly seven months before onset. Sample size was not statistically predetermined, and investigators were not blinded to group allocation. A model built on a 13 V-J signature distinguished ophthalmopathy from stable hyperthyroidism, reaching 87.88% sensitivity and around 82% specificity in cross-validation and 80%/75% in testing.

There are many counts of this clonotype. What antigen it recognizes has not been identified. Within one base of it there is no much larger clone, and no base qualities were kept. Reading the germline V gene gives CDR1 MNHEY and CDR2 SVGEGT. A distance of 11 bases separates the germline ends of V and J, which lose 0 bases and 0 bases respectively. Spanning cysteine to phenylalanine, the CDR3 consists of 16 amino acids. Only the CDR3 DNA is retained, 48 bases long and in frame from the first base. The TCR beta CDR3 regions were amplified from the RNA transcripts. For the first round of RT-PCR on the TCR CDR3, the HTBI primer set was used together with the Qiagen OneStep RT-PCR kit. A second multiplex PCR round built the libraries, followed by size selection and purification. The libraries were sequenced on an Illumina HiSeq2000 using paired-end 100 bp reads. The published analysis was carried out like this. Raw data were processed with SOAPnuke, discarding reads with adapters, uncalled bases, mean Phred below 15, or no exact constant-primer or identifier match. COPE v1.2.5 was used to merge high-quality paired reads, and clonotypes were defined as unique nucleotide sequences. MiTCR v1.1 was used to align clonotypes to the IMGT TRBV, TRBD and TRBJ reference segments. The analysis was restricted to V-J combinations with a frequency above 0.0001, which together covered over 99% of the repertoires. The TCS score was defined as F50 (clonal expansion) divided by E x V (chaos), with BLOSUM62-based TCRdist calculated between CDR3 peptides within each V-J. Welch's t-statistics and random forest reduced around 520 V-J features to about 12, which were used in a naive Bayes classifier (R e1071). The similarity between thyroid and blood repertoires was quantified using the Morisita-Horn index. The public reads were quality trimmed at Q25 with fastp and then assembled into clones with MiXCR by TCRdb, keeping productive beta chains. Each CDR3 protein appears once, grouped with its most common genes and DNA. The authors' filters were not applied to this entry. The sample table records 450,000 to 700,000 distinct CDR3 sequences; around 42% of these occur just once. Around 7.7% of the sample is taken by the ten largest.

Stable Graves' hyperthyroidism was defined as the absence of progression to ophthalmopathy over 18 months of follow-up. Hyperthyroidism patients were newly diagnosed, with disease duration under 2 months, and aged 18 to 65 years. Patients with uncontrolled infections, other autoimmune diseases, pregnancy or lactation were excluded. Diagnoses were based on clinical symptoms, serum thyroxine and TRAb, thyroid ultrasound and orbital computed tomography. Total RNA was extracted with Trizol reagent, and quality was checked on an Agilent 2100 Bioanalyzer. The rearranged chain carries TRBV6-2 or TRBV6-3 and TRBJ1-1; confidence is insufficient to name the D gene. The sequence was collected from a woman aged 18-35 years with Graves' hyperthyroidism. Sequenced: peripheral blood or thyroid tissue (not recorded which). Here the CDR3 is given as CASSYSPWALNTEAFF. The bases read TGTGCCAGCAGTTACTCGCCCTGGGCCTTGAACACTGAAGCTTTCTTT.